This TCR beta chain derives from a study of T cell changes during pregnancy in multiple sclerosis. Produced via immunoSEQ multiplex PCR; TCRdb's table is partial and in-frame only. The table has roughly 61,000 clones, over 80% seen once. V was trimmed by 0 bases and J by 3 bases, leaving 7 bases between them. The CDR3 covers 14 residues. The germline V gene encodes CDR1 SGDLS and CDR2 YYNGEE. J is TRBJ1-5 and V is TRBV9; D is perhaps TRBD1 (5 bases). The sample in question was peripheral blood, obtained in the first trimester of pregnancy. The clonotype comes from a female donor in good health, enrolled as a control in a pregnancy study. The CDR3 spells CASSVAGNNQPQHF. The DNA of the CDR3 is TGTGCCAGCAGCGTAGCAGGGAACAATCAGCCCCAGCATTTT. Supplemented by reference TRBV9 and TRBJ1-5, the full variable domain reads DSGVTQTPKHLITATGQRVTLRCSPRSGDLSVYWYQQSLDQGLQFLIQYYNGEERAKGNILERFSAQQFPDLHSELNLSSLELGDSALYFCASSVAGNNQPQHFGDGTRLSIL.